The rows below give T cell receptor beta chains drawn from one sample of a study of blood T cells in healthy people across ages. In TCRdb, the 5' RACE reads were re-called with MiXCR into one record per CDR3 protein. The sample holds more than 1.4 million distinct CDR3 sequences; approximately 40% are singletons and the top ten take less than 8%. Sequences were obtained from blood. These receptors all stem from a woman in her late teens or twenties in good health. Each CDR3 is given with its conserved first and last residue.

TRBV5-4,TRBJ2-5,CASSSKHQETQYF
TRBV29-1,TRBJ1-2,CSVLQGGYGYTF
TRBV3-1,TRBJ2-1,CASSLQGKSSYNEQFF
TRBV27,TRBJ2-1,CASSLRPSNRGETQFF
TRBV20-1,TRBJ2-7,CSARRAGDTTYEQYF
TRBV2,NA,CANRGTGTSDSYEQYF
TRBV4-1,TRBJ1-4,CASSQEQGTGYEKLFF
TRBV10-2,TRBJ1-6,CASSDWGNKGSPLHF
TRBV10-3,TRBJ2-5,CAISEEETQYF
TRBV2,TRBJ1-5,CASRVQGSNQPQHF
TRBV6-5,TRBJ1-1,CASSYLREGPSGGGEAFF
TRBV15,TRBJ1-5,CATSREGEGNQPQHF
TRBV5-1,TRBJ2-7,CASSPAGGYYYEQYF
TRBV29-1,TRBJ1-1,CSVVIPGMGGYTEAFF
TRBV27,TRBJ2-7,CASGLSRADEQYF
TRBV12-3/TRBV12-4,TRBJ2-3,CASRPQGTDTQYF
TRBV9,TRBJ2-1,CASSGGDRYNEQFF
TRBV7-9,TRBJ2-1,CASSLWDRVRYNEQFF
TRBV7-2,TRBJ1-2,CASSLDHNYGYTF
TRBV5-4,TRBJ2-3,CASSLRTSGSTDTRYF
TRBV4-1,TRBJ2-3,CASSQDERESGTDTQYF
TRBV4-2,TRBJ2-7,CASSQLLAGVSYEQYF
TRBV12-3/TRBV12-4,TRBJ1-1,CASSSRQGEAFF
TRBV7-2,TRBJ1-3,CASSLGGPGTGNTIYF
TRBV6-1,TRBJ2-3,CASRNRLGDTQYF
TRBV6-5,TRBJ1-1,CASTLTGGESEAFF
TRBV20-1,TRBJ1-2,CSAGDTAVRTYGYTF
TRBV9,TRBJ2-7,CASSQGQGGSYEQYF
TRBV10-3,TRBJ1-2,CAIRVDREDGYTF
TRBV18,TRBJ2-7,CASSPGTLSSYEQYF
TRBV7-3,TRBJ2-7,CASSLSGGISYEQYF
TRBV6-5,TRBJ2-7,CASSYSGVRTGYYEQYF
TRBV27,TRBJ1-6,CASSFRESPLHF
TRBV9,TRBJ1-5,CASSGGQGEVNQPQHF
TRBV25-1,TRBJ1-1,CASSEGNTEAFF
TRBV27,TRBJ2-1,CASSPAMAANEQFF
TRBV3-1,TRBJ2-1,CASSQEAGISSYNEQFF
TRBV12-3/TRBV12-4,TRBJ1-5,CASSFRVSGNQPQHF
TRBV6-1,TRBJ2-1,CASSEFGGSLNEQFF
TRBV14,TRBJ2-5,CASSPGLGTRGTQYF